This entry describes one TCR beta chain. Its specificity is not known. The junction does not match germline at one end; this may be a read error. The data derive from a study of tumor-infiltrating lymphocytes in primary liver carcinoma. Broader study findings: Representation across all five tumor regions was limited to only about 7.5-24% of top clones.

Per germline, CDR1 SGHAT and CDR2 FQNNGV. The CDR3 runs 15 residues. RNA and DNA were co-extracted from 20-30 mg of unsorted bulk tissue. Samples were taken from five separate regions (per tumor). From roughly 0.5 ug total RNA, TCR beta cDNA was generated with a primer in the constant region. Three nested multiplex PCR rounds, a slightly modified ARM-PCR, produced the libraries for TCR beta. A C-beta reverse primer was combined with TRBV1-TRBV30 forward primers in the first two PCR rounds, and each round had approximately 10 cycles. TCRdb ran MiXCR on the multiplex PCR reads and lists one entry per CDR3 protein. The sample consists of about 100,000 distinct CDR3 sequences, approximately 68% of them appearing once.

The sample was liver tumor tissue from sampling region 5. This sample's subset: tumor region T5, tumor centre. V gene TRBV11-2 combines with J gene TRBJ2-2, with D perhaps matching TRBD2 (7 bases). This sequence was found in a woman aged 55-69 years with primary liver carcinoma and hepatitis B virus infection. The CDR3 sequence: CASSALQGGTGELFF. CDR3 DNA sequence: TGTGCTAGCAGCGCCCTACAGGGAGGGACCGGGGAGCTGTTTTTT.